Presented here are 29 T cell receptor beta chains from one specimen sequenced in a study of Graves' ophthalmopathy and Graves' hyperthyroidism (dated by TCRdb to the late 2010s). The reads were generated on an Illumina HiSeq 2000. For repertoire sequencing, TCR beta CDR3 regions were amplified from RNA transcripts. HTBI primers and the Qiagen OneStep RT-PCR kit were used in a first-round RT-PCR, which was followed by a second-round multiplex PCR, size selection and purification. The raw public data were reprocessed by TCRdb itself: fastp quality trimming at Q25, MiXCR clonotype calling, in-frame beta chains only. Rows with a matching CDR3 protein are joined into one entry that keeps the most common DNA and genes. In this sample the table shows hundreds of thousands of distinct CDR3 sequences, roughly 41% of which occur a single time. The leading ten clones occupy roughly 46% of the sample. The sequenced material came from peripheral blood. These TCRs come from an adult man with Graves' ophthalmopathy.

A few counts support this clonotype. The chain couples TRBV12-3 or TRBV12-4 to TRBJ1-5; 7 nucleotides line up with TRBD1. Germline trimming cut 7 bases from V and 0 bases from J; bases unmatched to any gene: 6. This CDR3 region has 15 residues. This CDR3 reads CASTRDRNSNQPQHF. CDR3 coding DNA: TGTGCCAGCACGCGGGACAGAAATAGCAATCAGCCCCAGCATTTT.

The chain uses TRBV11-2 and TRBJ2-7; D perhaps matches TRBD2 (5 bases). The CDR3 has 15 amino acids. V was trimmed by 5 bases and J by 3 bases, leaving 17 bases between them. Germline V gene lookup returns CDR1 SGHAT and CDR2 FQNNGV. The CDR3 protein is CASSPQRVRHYEQYF. The CDR3 coding sequence is TGTGCCAGCAGCCCTCAGAGGGTCCGCCACTACGAGCAGTACTTC.

This clonotype was observed a handful of times. The V call is TRBV20-1, the J call TRBJ2-7, with D possibly TRBD1 on 6 matching bases. V lost 3 bases and J lost 0, with 12 bases in between. Germline values: CDR1 DFQATT, CDR2 SNEGSKA (reference sequence). The CDR3 totals 14 residues. In DNA form, the CDR3 reads TGCAGTGCTAGGGAGCAGGGGAGCTCCTACGAGCAGTACTTC. It translates to CSAREQGSSYEQYF.

In its sample, this clonotype was seen many times. This chain uses TRBV7-6 with TRBJ2-6; D may correspond to TRBD1 or TRBD2 (5 bases each). V was pared by 5 bases and J by 2 bases, with 19 bases between. The CDR3 consists of 18 residues. The germline V gene encodes CDR1 SGHVS and CDR2 FNYEAQ. This CDR3 reads CASSRRGRVATGANVLTF. The CDR3 coding sequence is TGTGCCAGCAGCCGTCGGGGCAGGGTAGCAACTGGGGCCAACGTCCTGACTTTC.

The chain couples TRBV20-1 to TRBJ1-4; D gene uncertain. CDR1 is DFQATT and CDR2 is SNEGSKA in the germline V gene (reference sequence). There are 15 residues in the CDR3. V was trimmed by 3 bases and J by 7 bases, leaving 18 bases between them. CDR3 nucleotides: TGCAGTGCTAGCCTCCCTCAGCCACTCGGTGAAAAACTGTTTTTT. It yields the protein CSASLPQPLGEKLFF.

This clonotype has a handful of counts. The chain uses TRBV19 and TRBJ2-5; 8 nucleotides align to TRBD2. Germline CDR1 and CDR2: LNHDA and SQIVND (reference sequence). V trimming: 3 bases; J trimming: 5 bases; junction bases outside the gene matches: 14. There are 17 residues in the CDR3. The CDR3: CASSIPAGAPGTETQYF. DNA for the CDR3: TGTGCCAGTAGTATCCCAGCGGGAGCCCCGGGTACGGAGACCCAGTACTTC.

The chain carries TRBV5-8 and TRBJ2-7; D not resolved. V was shortened by 0 bases and J by 0 bases, with 10 bases between the two germline ends. The CDR3 consists of 15 residues. Germline loops: CDR1 SGHTS, CDR2 YDEGEE. CDR3 bases: TGTGCCAGCAGCTTGGGCGACACCCACTCCTACGAGCAGTACTTC. Translated, it gives CASSLGDTHSYEQYF.

As for this clonotype: The germline gene is not matched at one end of the junction; a read error may be the cause. The chain employs TRBV10-3 and TRBJ1-1, with D uncertain. CDR1 and CDR2 (germline): ENHRY, SYGVKD. The CDR3 loop spans 12 amino acids. CDR3: CAISESTFEALF. The CDR3 region has the DNA TGTGCCATCAGTGAGTCAACTTTTGAAGCTCTCTTT.

This clonotype showed up just a few times. This chain joins TRBV7-9 and TRBJ2-7; D gene uncertain. The germline V and J ends were trimmed by 3 bases and 4 bases, with 10 bases remaining between them. Germline values: CDR1 SEHNR, CDR2 FQNEAQ (reference sequence). The CDR3 has 13 amino acids. Here the CDR3 reads CASSFSNLYEQYF. The CDR3 nucleotides read TGTGCCAGCAGCTTCTCTAACTTGTACGAGCAGTACTTC.

This clonotype was seen many times. The chain has TRBV29-1 and TRBJ1-5; 7 bases are a match to TRBD1. The CDR3 spans 13 residues. The ends lost 4 bases at V and 3 bases at J; junction bases unmatched: 3. From germline, CDR1 is SQVTM and CDR2 ANQGSEA. This CDR3 is CSVGGTDNQPQHF. For the CDR3, the DNA is TGCAGCGTTGGGGGGACAGACAATCAGCCCCAGCATTTT.

This chain connects TRBV20-1 to TRBJ2-7; D tentatively fits TRBD1 or TRBD2 (5 bases each). Germline CDR1 and CDR2: DFQATT and SNEGSKA (reference sequence). This CDR3 is built from 15 residues. V was trimmed by 2 bases and J by 3 bases, leaving 17 bases between them. The CDR3 protein is CSARPPGRVYYEQYF. CDR3 DNA: TGCAGTGCTAGACCCCCGGGACGAGTGTACTACGAGCAGTACTTC.

Many counts were recorded for this clonotype. The genes are TRBV19 and TRBJ2-2; D unclear. The V end was cut by 5 bases, the J end by 0 bases, with 7 bases between. The CDR3 contains 14 residues. Germline CDR1 LNHDA, CDR2 SQIVND (reference sequence). DNA for the CDR3: TGTGCCAGTAGTGTCCGCTCGAACACCGGGGAGCTGTTTTTT. Encoded protein: CASSVRSNTGELFF. The full variable domain, its missing parts supplied by reference TRBV19 and TRBJ2-2, is DGGITQSPKYLFRKEGQNVTLSCEQNLNHDAMYWYRQDPGQGLRLIYYSQIVNDFQKGDIAEGYSVSREKKESFPLTVTSAQKNPTAFYLCASSVRSNTGELFFGEGSRLTVL.

The genes are TRBV7-9 and TRBJ2-5; D might be TRBD2 (5 bases). CDR1 is SEHNR, CDR2 FQNEAQ, per germline (reference sequence). CDR3 length: 13 residues. Trimming took off 5 bases at V and 5 bases at J, with 12 bases between the two ends. The CDR3: CASSGSAGETQYF. The CDR3 region has the DNA TGTGCCAGCAGCGGTAGCGCCGGGGAGACCCAGTACTTC. The variable domain in full, with the rest retrieved from reference TRBV7-9 and TRBJ2-5, is DTGVSQNPRHKITKRGQNVTFRCDPISEHNRLYWYRQTLGQGPEFLTYFQNEAQLEKSRLLSDRFSAERPKGSFSTLEIQRTEQGDSAMYLCASSGSAGETQYFGPGTRLLVL.

The chain combines TRBV7-9 with TRBJ2-5; D not resolved. CDR1 and CDR2 (germline): SEHNR, FQNEAQ (reference sequence). Trimming took off 5 bases at V and 2 bases at J, with 12 bases between the two ends. This CDR3 has 14 amino acids. The CDR3 region is CASSQRTEQETQYF. The CDR3 coding sequence is TGTGCCAGCAGCCAAAGGACGGAACAAGAGACCCAGTACTTC. Looking up the rest from reference TRBV7-9 and TRBJ2-5 gives the full variable domain: DTGVSQNPRHKITKRGQNVTFRCDPISEHNRLYWYRQTLGQGPEFLTYFQNEAQLEKSRLLSDRFSAERPKGSFSTLEIQRTEQGDSAMYLCASSQRTEQETQYFGPGTRLLVL.

This clonotype was seen more than once but under ten times. The rearrangement joins TRBV10-3 to TRBJ1-1; the match to TRBD1 covers 7 bases. With 10 bases clipped from V and 4 bases from J, the junction kept 18 bases outside the gene matches. The CDR3 totals 16 residues. Per germline, CDR1 ENHRY and CDR2 SYGVKD. The CDR3 here is CASTSRGDLEVTEAFF. The CDR3 coding sequence is TGTGCCAGCACTTCCAGGGGGGACCTGGAGGTCACTGAAGCTTTCTTT.

The CDR3, as DNA: TGTGCCAGCAGTGAACGACAGGGAATAAATCAGCCCCAGCATTTT. It is translated as CASSERQGINQPQHF. The chain is built from TRBV27 and TRBJ1-5; 7 bases are shared with TRBD1. The CDR3 extends over 15 amino acids. Per the germline V gene, CDR1 is MNHEY and CDR2 is SMNVEV (reference sequence). J gave up 4 bases and V 5 bases, and 8 bases lay outside the gene matches.

CDR3: CSYRTGMNTEAFF. In nucleotides, the CDR3 is TGCAGCTATCGGACAGGCATGAACACTGAAGCTTTCTTT. This chain connects TRBV20-1 to TRBJ1-1, with TRBD1 identical over 7 bases. CDR3 size: 13 residues. Germline V CDR1 and CDR2: DFQATT, SNEGSKA (reference sequence).

This clonotype was recorded a few times. The V and J genes are TRBV29-1 and TRBJ1-1; D not resolved. Germline V gene data show CDR1 as SQVTM and CDR2 as ANQGSEA. V gave up 4 bases and J gave up 0 bases, with 9 bases separating them. This CDR3 is built from 13 residues. The CDR3 DNA reads as TGCAGCGTTGTAGCCAGTTTGAACACTGAAGCTTTCTTT. The encoded protein is CSVVASLNTEAFF.

Concerning this clonotype: This clone may be a read error of a much larger clone one base away. The V call is TRBV7-8, the J call TRBJ1-1; D is unclear. Germline-derived CDR1 and CDR2 are SGHVS and FQNEAQ. There are 11 residues in the CDR3. CDR3 region: CASSLQYEALF. Here the CDR3 DNA reads TGTGCCAGCAGCTTACAGTATGAAGCTCTCTTT.

The chain uses TRBV29-1 and TRBJ2-5; possible D gene TRBD2, 5 bases. The germline V gene has CDR1 SQVTM and CDR2 ANQGSEA. Trimming removed 6 bases at V and 10 bases at J, with 12 bases between. The CDR3 consists of 10 residues. CDR3 sequence: CSVLSGNQYF. The CDR3 nucleotides read TGCAGCGTACTCTCGGGGAACCAGTACTTC.

This clonotype has just a few counts. The J gene is TRBJ1-3, the V gene TRBV7-3, with D possibly matching TRBD1 (5 bases). V was trimmed by 0 bases and J by 3 bases, leaving 6 bases between them. Germline V gene data show CDR1 as SGHTA and CDR2 as FQGTGA. This CDR3 has 14 amino acids. In DNA form, the CDR3 reads TGTGCCAGCAGCTTAACGGGGGTTGGAAACACCATATATTTT. Translated: CASSLTGVGNTIYF.

This clonotype was seen a handful of times. The V call is TRBV9, the J call TRBJ1-2; D is unresolved. The CDR3 has 15 amino acids. V lost 1 base and J lost 7, with 17 bases in between. Germline CDR1 SGDLS, CDR2 YYNGEE. CDR3 in amino acids: CASSVWAGRSGGYTF. CDR3 DNA: TGTGCCAGCAGCGTATGGGCCGGCAGGTCCGGTGGCTACACCTTC.

The chain is built from TRBV12-3 or TRBV12-4 and TRBJ1-5; tentatively, D is TRBD1 (6 bases). CDR3 length: 15 amino acids. V was trimmed by 6 bases and J by 0 bases, leaving 12 bases between them. The CDR3 DNA follows: TGTGCCAGCAGGGCCACAGGGTATAGCAATCAGCCCCAGCATTTT. Translated: CASRATGYSNQPQHF.

This clonotype was seen a few times. V and J are TRBV10-3 and TRBJ2-2; 10 bases are a match to TRBD2. Trimming at V came to 3 bases and at J to 4 bases, leaving 5 bases not matched to a gene. From germline, CDR1 is ENHRY and CDR2 SYGVKD. The CDR3 sequence is 16 residues long. CDR3 coding DNA: TGTGCCATCAGTGATCCTCTAGCGGGAGTCACCGGGGAGCTGTTTTTT. Translation gives CAISDPLAGVTGELFF.

As to this clonotype: This may stem from a read error, because a much larger clone lies one nucleotide away. CDR3 sequence (DNA): TGTGCCAGCAGCCAGGACAGGAATTCACCCCCCCACTTT. Its translation is CASSQDRNSPPHF. The rearrangement links TRBV7-9 to TRBJ1-6, with TRBD1 matching 7 bases. The CDR3 sequence is 13 residues long. Germline V CDR1 and CDR2: SEHNR, FQNEAQ (reference sequence).

The genes are TRBV7-2 and TRBJ1-2; possibly TRBD1 for D (6 bases). V was shortened by 3 bases and J by 7 bases, with 24 bases between the two germline ends. The CDR3 spans 17 residues. The germline CDR1 and CDR2 sequences are SGHTA and FQGNSA. For the CDR3, the DNA is TGTGCCAGCAGCTTCGGCCGGGTGCAGGGGTTGGTAGGTGGCTACACCTTC. Amino acids: CASSFGRVQGLVGGYTF.

The gene calls are TRBV29-1 and TRBJ1-1; 9 bases fit TRBD1. The CDR3 consists of 13 residues. In germline, CDR1 is SQVTM, CDR2 ANQGSEA. The V gene end was trimmed by 4 bases and the J gene end by 8 bases; junction bases not matched to a gene: 8. CDR3 sequence (DNA): TGCAGCGTTGTCACCGGGACAGGGACAGAAGCTTTCTTT. Its protein is CSVVTGTGTEAFF.

This chain's CDR3 is CAIRSGAPRGWANVLTF. CDR3 DNA: TGTGCCATCAGGAGCGGGGCACCAAGGGGGTGGGCCAACGTCCTGACTTTC. The chain employs TRBV10-3 and TRBJ2-6; maybe TRBD2 (7 bases). V lost 6 bases to trimming and J lost 5 bases, with 20 bases between them. Germline V gene lookup returns CDR1 ENHRY and CDR2 SYGVKD. The CDR3 totals 17 residues.

This clonotype was seen a handful of times. The chain is built from TRBV3-1 and TRBJ2-5; 7 positions match TRBD1. CDR1 is LGHDT and CDR2 is YNNKEL in the germline V gene (reference sequence). Trimming removed 4 bases from V and 4 bases from J; junction bases left unmatched: 6. The CDR3 contains 14 residues. This CDR3 reads CASSRNTGAETQYF. CDR3 in DNA: TGTGCCAGCAGCCGTAACACAGGGGCAGAGACCCAGTACTTC.